These 10 T cell receptor beta chains share one sample of origin, sequenced in a study of shared clonotypes between healthy human individuals. Generated by immunoSEQ multiplex PCR, the TCRdb table keeps only in-frame clones and is missing some. The data hold 2 million or so clones, with just under 95% observed a single time. The naive CD8 population came from CD45RO-negative cells selected for CCR7, without terminally differentiated effector memory CD45RA+ cells. Sequencing was carried out using naive CD8+ T cells sorted from blood. Receptors were obtained from a young man in good health.

This chain uses TRBV6-6 with TRBJ1-5, with D tentatively TRBD1 (5 bases). The germline V gene has CDR1 MNHNY and CDR2 SVGAGI (reference sequence). V was trimmed by 4 bases and J by 0 bases, leaving 13 bases between them. CDR3 length: 16 residues. The CDR3 sequence is CASSFRTPYSNQPQHF. CDR3 coding DNA: TGTGCCAGCAGTTTTAGGACACCTTATAGCAATCAGCCCCAGCATTTT.

V gene TRBV7-9 combines with J gene TRBJ2-3, with D unresolved. This CDR3 contains 16 residues. V dropped 1 base and J dropped 6 bases, with 17 bases sitting between them. Germline V gives CDR1 SEHNR, CDR2 FQNEAQ (reference sequence). In DNA, the CDR3 is TGTGCCAGCAGCTTAGTCTTGGCATTGTCCGGGGATACGCAGTATTTT. It is translated as CASSLVLALSGDTQYF.

The chain combines TRBV19 with TRBJ1-4; a possible D gene is TRBD1 (6 bases). Trimming removed 3 bases from V and 7 bases from J, with 12 bases in between. Looked up from germline, CDR1 is LNHDA and CDR2 is SQIVND (reference sequence). This CDR3 region has 14 residues. The CDR3 region has the DNA TGTGCCAGTAGTATCGGGGCAGGGGCTGAAAAACTGTTTTTT. Translated, it gives CASSIGAGAEKLFF.

This clone came up once. This chain connects TRBV6-5 to TRBJ2-2, with TRBD2 as a possible D gene (6 bases). Germline values: CDR1 MNHEY, CDR2 SVGAGI. Trimming removed 0 bases at V and 3 bases at J, with 11 bases between. The CDR3 extends over 16 amino acids. Here the CDR3 reads CASSYSIRGYTGELFF. The CDR3 DNA is TGTGCCAGCAGTTACTCGATTCGGGGGTACACCGGGGAGCTGTTTTTT.

The rearrangement links TRBV9 to TRBJ2-1; TRBD2 agrees at 10 bases. The CDR3 sequence is 14 residues long. Germline loops: CDR1 SGDLS, CDR2 YYNGEE. V lost 3 bases to trimming and J lost 12 bases; unmatched junction nucleotides: 9. This chain's CDR3 is CASSAGLAVDSQFF. CDR3 in DNA: TGTGCCAGCAGCGCCGGACTAGCGGTCGACTCGCAGTTCTTC.

The rearrangement uses TRBV7-3 and TRBJ2-2; D is uncertain. The V end lost 5 bases, the J end lost 4 bases, and 8 bases lay between the germline ends. Per germline, CDR1 SGHTA and CDR2 FQGTGA. This CDR3 contains 13 residues. The CDR3, as DNA: TGTGCCAGCAGCGAGGTTTCCACCGGGGAGCTGTTTTTT. Amino acids: CASSEVSTGELFF. Variable domain in full (rest from reference TRBV7-3 and TRBJ2-2): GAGVSQTPSNKVTEKGKYVELRCDPISGHTALYWYRQSLGQGPEFLIYFQGTGAADDSGLPNDRFFAVRPEGSVSTLKIQRTERGDSAVYLCASSEVSTGELFFGEGSRLTVL.

V and J are TRBV7-9 and TRBJ1-6, with TRBD1 matching 8 bases. Germline V gives CDR1 SEHNR, CDR2 FQNEAQ (reference sequence). With 5 bases clipped from V and 9 bases from J, the junction kept 9 bases outside the gene matches. The length of the CDR3 is 15 residues. CDR3 nucleotides: TGTGCCAGCAGCCCACAGGGGGGGATTGGTTCACCCCTCCACTTT. Protein: CASSPQGGIGSPLHF.

The chain has TRBV4-1 and TRBJ2-7; TRBD2 aligns across 7 bases. J was trimmed by 2 bases and V by 1 base; bases with no gene match: 11. The CDR3 has 17 amino acids. The germline V gene encodes CDR1 MGHRA and CDR2 YSYEKL. Here the CDR3 DNA reads TGCGCCAGCAGCCAAGGGGGGGGAGCGGGTCTTCCCTACGAGCAGTACTTC. It translates to CASSQGGGAGLPYEQYF.

The chain recombines TRBV15 with TRBJ2-1; D is undetermined. Per germline, CDR1 LNHNV and CDR2 YYDKDF (reference sequence). This CDR3 has 11 amino acids. V was pared by 9 bases and J by 5 bases, with 8 bases between. The CDR3 DNA reads as TGTGCCACTAGGGCCCACAATGAGCAGTTCTTC. Translated, it gives CATRAHNEQFF.

This sequence joins TRBV11-2 and TRBJ2-3; unclear D gene. The V and J ends lost 4 bases and 4 bases respectively, with 3 bases between them. Germline V gene data show CDR1 as SGHAT and CDR2 as FQNNGV. The CDR3 runs to 11 residues. The CDR3 nucleotides are TGTGCCAGCAGCTATCCAGATACGCAGTATTTT. Its translation is CASSYPDTQYF.